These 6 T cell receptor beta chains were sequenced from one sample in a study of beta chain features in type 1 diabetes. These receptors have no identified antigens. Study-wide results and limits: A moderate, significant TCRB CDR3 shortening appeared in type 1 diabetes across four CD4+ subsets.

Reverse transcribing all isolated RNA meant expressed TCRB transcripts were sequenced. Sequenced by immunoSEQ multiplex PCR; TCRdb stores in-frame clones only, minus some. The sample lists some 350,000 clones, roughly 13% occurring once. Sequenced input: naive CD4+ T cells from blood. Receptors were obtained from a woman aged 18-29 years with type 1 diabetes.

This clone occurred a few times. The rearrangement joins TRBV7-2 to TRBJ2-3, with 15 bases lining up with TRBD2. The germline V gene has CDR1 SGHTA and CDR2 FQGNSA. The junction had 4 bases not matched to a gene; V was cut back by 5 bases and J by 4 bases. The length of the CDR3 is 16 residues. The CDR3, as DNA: TGTGCCAGCAGCCTAAGGACTAGCGGGAGGGCAGATACGCAGTATTTT. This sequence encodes CASSLRTSGRADTQYF.

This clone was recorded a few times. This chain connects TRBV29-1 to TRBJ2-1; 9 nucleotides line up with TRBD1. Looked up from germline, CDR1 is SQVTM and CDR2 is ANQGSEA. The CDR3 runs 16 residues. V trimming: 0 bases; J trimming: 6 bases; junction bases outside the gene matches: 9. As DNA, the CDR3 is TGCAGCGTTGAAGATCTTAGAGGACAGGGGCTCAATGAGCAGTTCTTC. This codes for CSVEDLRGQGLNEQFF.

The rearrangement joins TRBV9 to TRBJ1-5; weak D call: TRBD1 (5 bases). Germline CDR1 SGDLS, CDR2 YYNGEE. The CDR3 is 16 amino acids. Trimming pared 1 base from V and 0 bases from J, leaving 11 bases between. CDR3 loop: CASSVLTDYSNQPQHF. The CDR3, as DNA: TGTGCCAGCAGCGTATTGACAGATTATAGCAATCAGCCCCAGCATTTT.

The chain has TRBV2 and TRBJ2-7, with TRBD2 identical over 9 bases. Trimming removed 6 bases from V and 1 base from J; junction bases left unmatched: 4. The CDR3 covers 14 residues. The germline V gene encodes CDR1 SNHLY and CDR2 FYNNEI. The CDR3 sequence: CASRSTSGSYEQYF. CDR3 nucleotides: TGTGCCAGCAGGTCCACTAGCGGGTCCTACGAGCAGTACTTC. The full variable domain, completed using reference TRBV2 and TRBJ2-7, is EPEVTQTPSHQVTQMGQEVILRCVPISNHLYFYWYRQILGQKVEFLVSFYNNEISEKSEIFDDQFSVERPDGSNFTLKIRSTKLEDSAMYFCASRSTSGSYEQYFGPGTRLTVT.

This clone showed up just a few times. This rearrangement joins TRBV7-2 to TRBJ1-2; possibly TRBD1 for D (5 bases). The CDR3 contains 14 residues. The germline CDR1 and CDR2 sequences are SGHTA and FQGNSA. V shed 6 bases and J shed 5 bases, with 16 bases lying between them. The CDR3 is CASSSPGDRYGYTF. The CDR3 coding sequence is TGTGCCAGCAGTTCGCCGGGGGATCGGTATGGCTACACCTTC.

The CDR3 loop is CASSLVDRVNTEAFF. Here the CDR3 DNA reads TGTGCCAGCAGCTTGGTGGACAGGGTGAACACTGAAGCTTTCTTT. The chain recombines TRBV5-6 with TRBJ1-1; 8 positions agree with TRBD1. Looked up from germline, CDR1 is SGHDT and CDR2 is YYEEEE. The CDR3 is made up of 15 amino acids. Unmatched junction bases numbered 1, after V lost 0 bases and J lost 0 bases.